The rows below give T cell receptor beta chains drawn from one sample of a study of a mutant IDH1 vaccine in newly diagnosed glioma. TCRdb's copy holds only in-frame clones and misses some; the assay was immunoSEQ multiplex PCR. The top ten hold approximately 6.5% of the sample, which has around 40,000 clones, under 80% seen once. Antigen specificity for these receptors is unknown. The specimen was PBMCs, collected from a glioma patient whose treatment included an IDH1 peptide vaccine. The receptors were sampled from a woman in her thirties or forties with glioma. Some clones in this sample may be carry-over from other donors' samples. Each CDR3 is given with its conserved first and last residue. A D gene is named only where the DNA matches it firmly. Some rows have no size entry. The others give once, few or many, or a class for an expanded clone.

V	J	D	length	size	CDR3	DNA
TRBV29-1	TRBJ2-1	TRBD2	10	NA	CSVRDYEQFF	TGCAGCGTCCGGGACTACGAGCAGTTCTTC
TRBV4-3	TRBJ2-3	NA	13	NA	CASSRWLTDTQYF	TGCGCCAGCAGTCGGTGGCTCACAGATACGCAGTATTTT
TRBV6-5	TRBJ1-1	NA	13	NA	CASSYSSYTEAFF	TGTGCCAGCAGTTACTCATCTTACACTGAAGCTTTCTTT
TRBV19	TRBJ1-2	TRBD1	15	few	CASIGPRQGTGGYTF	TGTGCCAGTATCGGACCACGACAGGGAACGGGTGGCTACACCTTC
TRBV2	TRBJ1-5	NA	18	NA	CASSEYQGSDSSNQPQHF	TGTGCCAGCAGTGAATATCAAGGCTCGGACAGTAGCAATCAGCCCCAGCATTTT
TRBV14	TRBJ1-1	NA	14	few	CASSQALYNTEAFF	TGTGCCAGCAGCCAAGCGCTCTACAACACTGAAGCTTTCTTT
TRBV9	TRBJ1-1	TRBD1	15	NA	CASSPRDSWNTEAFF	TGTGCCAGCAGCCCACGGGACAGTTGGAACACTGAAGCTTTCTTT
TRBV6-1	TRBJ2-7	NA	12	NA	CASRSRFHEQYF	TGTGCCAGCAGGAGCAGGTTTCACGAGCAGTACTTC
TRBV4-1	TRBJ1-1	NA	13	NA	CASSQGGNTEAFF	TGCGCCAGCAGCCAAGGAGGGAACACTGAAGCTTTCTTT
TRBV6-6	TRBJ2-5	NA	15	NA	CASSVGRASQETQYF	TGTGCCAGCAGCGTCGGTCGCGCAAGTCAAGAGACCCAGTACTTC
TRBV6-5	TRBJ2-7	NA	14	NA	CASSYAGLVDEQYF	TGTGCCAGCAGTTACGCGGGGCTTGTGGACGAGCAGTACTTC
TRBV4-2	TRBJ2-6	TRBD1	19	NA	CASSFRDGTGGSGANVLTF	TGTGCCAGCAGCTTCCGGGACGGGACAGGGGGTTCTGGGGCCAACGTCCTGACTTTC
TRBV7-8	TRBJ1-5	TRBD1	16	NA	CASSLSTGEYNQPQHF	TGTGCCAGCAGCCTGTCGACAGGGGAGTACAATCAGCCCCAGCATTTT